This record looks at one T cell receptor (beta chain) sequence and its context. As processed by the authors: Using reference gene primer amplification, nucleated cell counts were estimated. Clones were read by immunoSEQ multiplex PCR, and TCRdb kept only the in-frame ones, dropping some. For V, J and clone size, that table is used; D and trimming come from the DNA. Of under 350,000 clones listed, approximately 86% are singletons. This record comes from a study of blood T cell repertoires in COVID-19. Study context: The origin of the acute and convalescent COVID-19 samples was the United States, Italy and Spain.

Those enrolled, adults aged roughly 18 to 100 years, came from about two dozen US areas. Assignments of participants to cohorts depended upon their own reported clinical history. This CDR3 comprises 15 residues. Germline values: CDR1 LGHNA, CDR2 YSLEER. J gave up 7 bases and V 4 bases, and 9 bases lay outside the gene matches. The gene calls are TRBV4-3 and TRBJ1-4, with TRBD1 matching 7 bases. Sequenced sample: PBMCs or T cells enriched from blood (not recorded which). The sequence was collected from a woman between 18 and 30 years old who had recovered from COVID-19. The CDR3 loop reads CASSRRDSRGEKLFF. CDR3 nucleotide sequence: TGCGCCAGCAGCCGTCGGGACAGTCGGGGTGAAAAACTGTTTTTT.